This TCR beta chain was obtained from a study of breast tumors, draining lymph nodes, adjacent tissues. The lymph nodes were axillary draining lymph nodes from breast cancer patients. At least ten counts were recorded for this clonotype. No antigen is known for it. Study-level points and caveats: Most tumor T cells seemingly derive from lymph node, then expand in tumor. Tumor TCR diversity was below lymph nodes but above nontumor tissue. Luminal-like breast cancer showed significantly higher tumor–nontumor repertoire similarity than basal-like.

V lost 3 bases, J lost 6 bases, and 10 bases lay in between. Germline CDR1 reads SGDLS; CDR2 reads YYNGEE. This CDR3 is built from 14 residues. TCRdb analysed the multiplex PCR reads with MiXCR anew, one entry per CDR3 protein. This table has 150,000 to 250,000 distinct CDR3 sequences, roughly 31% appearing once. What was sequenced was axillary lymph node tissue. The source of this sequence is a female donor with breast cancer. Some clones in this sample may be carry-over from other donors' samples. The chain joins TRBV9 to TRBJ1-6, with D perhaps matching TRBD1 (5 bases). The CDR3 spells CASSALQVNSPLHF. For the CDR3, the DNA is TGTGCCAGCAGCGCATTACAGGTTAATTCACCCCTCCACTTT.